The clone carrying this TCR beta chain occurred a few times. What it recognizes is unknown. Sequencing was performed with immunoSEQ multiplex PCR; in TCRdb, only in-frame clones are kept and a portion is missing. Among 25,000 to 30,000 clones, 65% to 75% were seen once, and the ten largest hold roughly 5.7%. Patient tissue came from resections in Japan or China, 2014–2017. The record originates from a study of immune evolution from preneoplasia to lung adenocarcinoma. Study results and limitations: Later-stage lesions appeared to have more T cells, more diversity, less clonality. Compared with EGFR-mutant or double wild-type lesions, KRAS-mutant nodules were more clonal. Top clone share appeared to fall from AAH through AIS, MIA, adenocarcinoma.

This CDR3 contains 14 residues. Losses at the gene ends were 5 bases for V and 3 bases for J; bases not matched to a gene: 3. Germline values: CDR1 MNHEY, CDR2 SVGAGI. Material: FFPE invasive lung adenocarcinoma tissue. The TCR originated in a person aged 60 to 70 with invasive lung adenocarcinoma. Some clones in this sample may be carry-over from other donors' samples. The chain joins TRBV6-5 to TRBJ2-7; 11 bases line up with TRBD2. CDR3: CASSRTSGLYEQYF. For the CDR3, the DNA is TGTGCCAGCAGTAGGACTAGCGGGCTCTACGAGCAGTACTTC.